This T cell receptor beta chain was recovered during a study of T cell responses to AZD1222 COVID-19 vaccine (dated by TCRdb to the early 2020s). Turning to the overall study: Because spike-specific TCR depth and breadth did not differ between the two schedules, AZD1222 recipients who got a second dose at roughly 4 weeks were pooled with those who got a second dose at roughly 12 weeks. Trial participants were enrolled by age into 18-55, 56-69 and 70-plus year subgroups, with approximately 150, 28 and 58 TCR-sequenced participants respectively. A total of 240 or so trial participants underwent TCR sequencing, of whom nearly 210 had received two doses of AZD1222 and 26 had received two doses of the MenACWY control vaccine. What the study reported, not specific to this receptor: Because no samples from the day 14 peak response were available, repertoires could be characterized only after the peak T cell response. Conclusions about previously exposed vaccinees are limited, since just five to seven AZD1222 recipients were seropositive for SARS-CoV-2 at baseline. In the small 56-69-year group, the increase in depth fell short of significance, most likely because of low power. Participants were mostly white British, with more females than males. The authors suggested clonal diversity may have been underestimated. Nearly half of unique spike-specific TCRs reportedly recognized epitopes outside regions mutated in the B.1.351 and B.1.1.7 variants. After two AZD1222 doses, spike-specific TCR breadth and depth were significantly higher than at day 0 and than in MenACWY recipients. The whole spike protein was spanned by vaccine-associated CD4 TCRs, and dominant responses were seen in regions 160-218 and 743-854.

Per the publication, the time point label means: baseline before first vaccination. Samples from vaccinated people were obtained from the UK trials COV001 and COV002, which included a single-blind randomized controlled phase 2/3 trial of AZD1222 (ChAdOx1 nCoV-19) in healthy adults. Trial participant PBMC samples were collected at day 0 and day 28 after the second dose for TCRbeta chain sequencing. This clone was observed a single time. Its binding antigen is unknown. No base-level quality is on record; no much larger clone is a single base apart. The CDR3 regions of human TCRbeta chains were analyzed by immunosequencing. Per the source publication's procedure: Repertoire TCRs were checked for matches against a reference library of SARS-CoV-2-specific TCRs that had been generated using the MIRA antigen-specificity platform. Breadth was defined as the fraction of unique TCRs that were SARS-CoV-2-associated, and depth was defined as the fraction of total T cells that were SARS-CoV-2-associated. Using the MIRA data, each spike-specific TCR was mapped to the spike region that the TCR reacts to and placed in a CD4 or CD8 class. Log10-transformed breadth and depth values were compared by one-way ANOVA with Sidak's multiple comparisons tests. In TCRdb, the immuneACCESS table is reduced to in-frame sequences with V and J assigned. These tables do not hold every clone; where another copy was compared, an unresolved V gene accounts for under half, and the others remain unexplained. V, J and clone size are taken as reported in that table, and D and trimming were inferred from the DNA itself. A total of around 100,000 clones appear in this sample, about 89% of them only once. 16% of the sample lies in the top ten.

CDR1 and CDR2 are drawn from the germline V gene: SGHRS, YFSETQ. The CDR3 covers 17 residues, taking in both the cysteine and the phenylalanine. Only the CDR3 region is kept as DNA, spanning 51 bases read in frame from base 1. V drops 4 bases and J drops 5 bases, leaving 19 bases in between. This chain is built from TRBV5-1 and TRBJ1-6, and the D gene may be TRBD1, 5 bases matching. The specimen was peripheral blood, collected on day 0 of AZD1222 vaccination. This clonotype originated in an adult in good health. In nucleotides, the sequence is TGCGCCAGCAGCGAGTGGGGTGACAGCGCTAATAATTCACCCCTCCACTTT. Its amino acids are CASSEWGDSANNSPLHF.